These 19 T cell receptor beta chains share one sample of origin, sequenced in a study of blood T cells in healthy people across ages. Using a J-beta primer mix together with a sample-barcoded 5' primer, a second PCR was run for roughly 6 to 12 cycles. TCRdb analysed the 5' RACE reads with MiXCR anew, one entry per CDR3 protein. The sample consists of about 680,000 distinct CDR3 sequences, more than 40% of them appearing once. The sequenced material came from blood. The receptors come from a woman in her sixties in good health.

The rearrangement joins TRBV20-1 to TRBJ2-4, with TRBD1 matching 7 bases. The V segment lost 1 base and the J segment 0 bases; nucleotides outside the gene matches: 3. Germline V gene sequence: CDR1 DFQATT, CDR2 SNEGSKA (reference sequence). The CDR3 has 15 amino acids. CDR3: CSARVHRGAKNIQYF. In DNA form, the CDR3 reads TGCAGTGCTAGAGTACACAGGGGAGCCAAAAACATTCAGTACTTC.

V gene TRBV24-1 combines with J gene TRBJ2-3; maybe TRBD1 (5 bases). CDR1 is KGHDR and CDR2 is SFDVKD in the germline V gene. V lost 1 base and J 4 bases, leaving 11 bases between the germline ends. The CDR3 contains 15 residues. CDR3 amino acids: CATSDFARVPDTQYF. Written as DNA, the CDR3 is TGTGCCACCAGTGATTTCGCCAGGGTACCAGATACGCAGTATTTT.

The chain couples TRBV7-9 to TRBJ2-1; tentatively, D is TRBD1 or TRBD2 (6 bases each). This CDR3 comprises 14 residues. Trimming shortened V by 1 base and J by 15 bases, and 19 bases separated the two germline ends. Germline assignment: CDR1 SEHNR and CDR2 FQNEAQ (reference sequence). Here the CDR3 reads CASSLDRWGARLFF. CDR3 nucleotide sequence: TGTGCCAGCAGCTTAGACCGATGGGGGGCTCGTCTGTTCTTC.

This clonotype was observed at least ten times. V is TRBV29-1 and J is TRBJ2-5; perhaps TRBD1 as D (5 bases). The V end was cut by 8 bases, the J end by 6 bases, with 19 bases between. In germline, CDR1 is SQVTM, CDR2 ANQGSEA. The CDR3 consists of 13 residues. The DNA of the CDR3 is TGCAGCACCGAAAACCAGGGTTTGAAGACCCAGTACTTC. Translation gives CSTENQGLKTQYF.

Here the CDR3 DNA reads TGTGCCACCCGGGGACAGGGACAATATAATTCACCCCTCCACTTT. The encoded protein is CATRGQGQYNSPLHF. This chain uses TRBV27 with TRBJ1-6; 9 nucleotides agree with TRBD1. Germline CDR1 and CDR2: MNHEY and SMNVEV (reference sequence). The CDR3 covers 15 residues. The ends lost 10 bases at V and 4 bases at J; junction bases unmatched: 8.

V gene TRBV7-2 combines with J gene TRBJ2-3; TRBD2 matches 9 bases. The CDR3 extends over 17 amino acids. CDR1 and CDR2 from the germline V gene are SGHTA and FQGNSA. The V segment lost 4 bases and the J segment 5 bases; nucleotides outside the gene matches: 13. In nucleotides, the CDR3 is TGTGCCAGCAGCTCAAGAGGTGGCGGGGGGGGAGGAGATACGCAGTATTTT. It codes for CASSSRGGGGGGDTQYF.

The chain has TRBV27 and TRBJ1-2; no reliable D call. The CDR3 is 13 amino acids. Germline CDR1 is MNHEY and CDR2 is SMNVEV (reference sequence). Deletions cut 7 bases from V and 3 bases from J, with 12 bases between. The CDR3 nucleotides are TGTGCCAGCACTAATCTCAGTCACTATGGCTACACCTTC. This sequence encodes CASTNLSHYGYTF.

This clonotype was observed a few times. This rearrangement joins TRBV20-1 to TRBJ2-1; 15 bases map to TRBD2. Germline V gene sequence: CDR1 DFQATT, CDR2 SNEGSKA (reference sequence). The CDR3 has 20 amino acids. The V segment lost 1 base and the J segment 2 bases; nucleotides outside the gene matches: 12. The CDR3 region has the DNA TGCAGTGCTAGAGCCCTACCTGGACTAGCGGGAGGGAGGGCCTACAATGAGCAGTTCTTC. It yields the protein CSARALPGLAGGRAYNEQFF.

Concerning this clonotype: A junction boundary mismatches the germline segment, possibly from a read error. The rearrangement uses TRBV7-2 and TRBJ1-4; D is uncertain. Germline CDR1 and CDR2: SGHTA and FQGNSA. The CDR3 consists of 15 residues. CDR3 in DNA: TGTGCCGGCAGCCGGCCCGACCCAACTAATGAAAAACTGTTTTTT. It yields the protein CAGSRPDPTNEKLFF.

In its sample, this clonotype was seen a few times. CDR3 amino acids: CSARDSARLLNTEAFF. CDR3 sequence (DNA): TGCAGTGCTAGGGATAGCGCGAGGCTTCTGAACACTGAAGCTTTCTTT. This sequence joins TRBV20-1 and TRBJ1-1; D is ambiguous. The CDR3 loop spans 16 amino acids. Germline V gene lookup returns CDR1 DFQATT and CDR2 SNEGSKA (reference sequence). Trimming stripped 3 bases from V and 0 bases from J, with 17 bases between.

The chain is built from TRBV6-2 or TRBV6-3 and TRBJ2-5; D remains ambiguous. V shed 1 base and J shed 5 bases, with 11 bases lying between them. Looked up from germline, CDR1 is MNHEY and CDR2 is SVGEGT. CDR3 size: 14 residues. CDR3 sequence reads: CASSYYTVLETQYF. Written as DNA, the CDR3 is TGTGCCAGCAGTTACTATACAGTTCTGGAGACCCAGTACTTC.

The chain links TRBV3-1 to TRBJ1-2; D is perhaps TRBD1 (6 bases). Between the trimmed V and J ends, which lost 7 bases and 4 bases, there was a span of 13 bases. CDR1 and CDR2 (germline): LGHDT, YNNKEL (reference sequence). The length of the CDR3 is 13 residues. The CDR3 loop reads CASTIGQSYGYTF. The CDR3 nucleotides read TGTGCCAGCACCATCGGACAGTCCTATGGCTACACCTTC.

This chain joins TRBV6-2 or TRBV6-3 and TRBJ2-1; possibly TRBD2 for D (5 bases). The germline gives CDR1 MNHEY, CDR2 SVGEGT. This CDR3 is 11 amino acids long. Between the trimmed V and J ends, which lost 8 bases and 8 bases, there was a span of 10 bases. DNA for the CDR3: TGTGCCAGCGAAGTCGGGGATGAGCAGTTCTTC. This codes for CASEVGDEQFF.

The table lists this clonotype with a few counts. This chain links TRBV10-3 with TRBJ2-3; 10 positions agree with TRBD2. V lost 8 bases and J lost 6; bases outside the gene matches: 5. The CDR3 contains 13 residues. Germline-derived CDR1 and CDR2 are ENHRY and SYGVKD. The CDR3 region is CAIAPSGSDTQYF. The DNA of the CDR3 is TGTGCCATCGCCCCTAGCGGGAGCGATACGCAGTATTTT.

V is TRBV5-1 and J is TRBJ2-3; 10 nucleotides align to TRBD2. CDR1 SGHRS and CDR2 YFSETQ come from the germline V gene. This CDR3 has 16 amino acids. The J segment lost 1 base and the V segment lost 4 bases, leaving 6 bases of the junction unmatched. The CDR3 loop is CASSVSGTSGTDTQYF. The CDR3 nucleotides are TGCGCCAGCAGCGTGTCCGGGACTAGCGGCACAGATACGCAGTATTTT.

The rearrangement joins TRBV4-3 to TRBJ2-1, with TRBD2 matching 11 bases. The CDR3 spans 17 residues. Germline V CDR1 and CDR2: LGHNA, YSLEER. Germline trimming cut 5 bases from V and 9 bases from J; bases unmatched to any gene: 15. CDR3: CASSAHSSGRVLGEQFF. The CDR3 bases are TGCGCCAGCAGCGCCCACAGTAGCGGGAGGGTCTTGGGTGAGCAGTTCTTC.

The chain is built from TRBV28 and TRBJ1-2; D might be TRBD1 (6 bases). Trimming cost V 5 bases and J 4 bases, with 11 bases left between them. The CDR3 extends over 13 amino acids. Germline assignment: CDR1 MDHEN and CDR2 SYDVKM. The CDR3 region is CASSTQGFYGYTF. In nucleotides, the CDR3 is TGTGCCAGCAGTACCCAGGGGTTCTATGGCTACACCTTC.

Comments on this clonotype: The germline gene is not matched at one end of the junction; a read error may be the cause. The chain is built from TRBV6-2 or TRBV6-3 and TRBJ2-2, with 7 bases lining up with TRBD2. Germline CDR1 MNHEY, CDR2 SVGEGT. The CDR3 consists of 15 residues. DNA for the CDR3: TGTACCAGCATGGGAGGGAGTTCGAACACCGGGGAGCTGTTTTTT. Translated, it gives CTSMGGSSNTGELFF.

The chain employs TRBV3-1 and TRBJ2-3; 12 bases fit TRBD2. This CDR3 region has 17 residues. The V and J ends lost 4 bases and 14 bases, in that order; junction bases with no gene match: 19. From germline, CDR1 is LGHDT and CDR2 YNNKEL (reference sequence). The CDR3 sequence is CASSPMTSGSRGRDAYF. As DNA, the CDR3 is TGTGCCAGCAGCCCCATGACTAGCGGGAGCAGGGGAAGAGACGCGTATTTT.